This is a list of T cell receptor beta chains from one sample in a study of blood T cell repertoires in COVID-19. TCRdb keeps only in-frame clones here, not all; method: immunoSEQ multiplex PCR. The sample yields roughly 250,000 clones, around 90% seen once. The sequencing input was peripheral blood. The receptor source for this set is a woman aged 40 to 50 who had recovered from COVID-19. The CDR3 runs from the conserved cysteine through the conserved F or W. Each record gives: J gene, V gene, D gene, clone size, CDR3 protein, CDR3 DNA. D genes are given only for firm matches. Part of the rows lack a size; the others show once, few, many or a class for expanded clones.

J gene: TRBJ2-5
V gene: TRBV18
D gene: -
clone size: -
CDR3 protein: CASSPGAGQETQYF
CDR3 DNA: TGTGCCAGCTCACCAGGGGCAGGTCAAGAGACCCAGTACTTC

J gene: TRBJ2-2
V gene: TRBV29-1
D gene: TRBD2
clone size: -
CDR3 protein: CSSSGGAGELFF
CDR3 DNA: TGCAGCTCTAGCGGGGGTGCCGGGGAGCTGTTTTTT

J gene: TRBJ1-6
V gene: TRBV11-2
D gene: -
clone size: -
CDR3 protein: CASSTQGHYNSPLHF
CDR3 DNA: TGTGCCAGCAGCACCCAGGGACATTATAATTCACCCCTCCACTTT

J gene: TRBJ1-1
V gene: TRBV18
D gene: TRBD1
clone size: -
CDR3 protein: CASSPTQGARPEAFF
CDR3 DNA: TGTGCCAGCTCACCAACACAGGGGGCGCGTCCTGAAGCTTTCTTT

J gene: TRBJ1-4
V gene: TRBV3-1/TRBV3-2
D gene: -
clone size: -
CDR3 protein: CASRLGGDEKLFF
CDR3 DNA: TGTGCCAGCAGACTGGGGGGGGATGAAAAACTGTTTTTT

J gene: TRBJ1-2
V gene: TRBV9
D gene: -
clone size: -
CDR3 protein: CASSVGAQSNYGYTF
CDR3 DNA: TGTGCCAGCAGCGTAGGAGCGCAATCGAACTATGGCTACACCTTC

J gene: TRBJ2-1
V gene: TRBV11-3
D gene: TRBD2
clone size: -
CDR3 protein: CASSKGLARRSSYNEQFF
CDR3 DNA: TGTGCCAGCAGTAAGGGACTAGCGCGACGTAGCTCCTACAATGAGCAGTTCTTC

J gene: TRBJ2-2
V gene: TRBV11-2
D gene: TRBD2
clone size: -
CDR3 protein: CASRGREGRRTGELFF
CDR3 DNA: TGTGCCAGCCGGGGGCGGGAGGGCCGGCGCACCGGGGAGCTGTTTTTT

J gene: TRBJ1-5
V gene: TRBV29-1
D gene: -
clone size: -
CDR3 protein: CSVTAGQGPQHF
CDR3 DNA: TGCAGCGTTACGGCCGGTCAGGGGCCCCAGCATTTT

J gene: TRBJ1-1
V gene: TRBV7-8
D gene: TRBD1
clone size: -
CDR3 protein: CASSPTGGKVEAFF
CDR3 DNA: TGTGCCAGCAGCCCGACAGGGGGAAAGGTTGAAGCTTTCTTT

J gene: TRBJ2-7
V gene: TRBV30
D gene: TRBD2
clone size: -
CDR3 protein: CAWTPSGGPYEQYF
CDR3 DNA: TGTGCCTGGACCCCTAGCGGGGGCCCCTACGAGCAGTACTTC

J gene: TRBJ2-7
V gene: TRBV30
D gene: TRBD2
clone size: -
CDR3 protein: CAWSVGVSGRGYEQYF
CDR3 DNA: TGTGCCTGGAGTGTTGGCGTTAGCGGGAGGGGCTACGAGCAGTACTTC

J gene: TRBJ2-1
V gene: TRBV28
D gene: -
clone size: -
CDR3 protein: CASTEGSNYNEQFF
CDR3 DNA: TGTGCCAGCACCGAGGGATCCAACTACAATGAGCAGTTCTTC

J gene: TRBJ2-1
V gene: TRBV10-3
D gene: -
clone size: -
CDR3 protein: CAISGGVGVGNEQFF
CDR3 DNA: TGTGCCATCAGTGGCGGGGTGGGAGTGGGCAATGAGCAGTTCTTC

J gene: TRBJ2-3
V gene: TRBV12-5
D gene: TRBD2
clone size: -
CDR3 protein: CASGYRSLAGPDTQYF
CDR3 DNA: TGTGCTAGTGGATACCGGTCACTAGCGGGACCAGATACGCAGTATTTT

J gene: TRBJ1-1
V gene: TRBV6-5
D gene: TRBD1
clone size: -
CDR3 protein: CASRRDRGRAEAFF
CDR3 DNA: TGTGCCAGCAGACGGGACAGGGGTCGGGCTGAAGCTTTCTTT

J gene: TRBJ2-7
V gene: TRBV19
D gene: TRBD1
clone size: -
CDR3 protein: CASTPGQGAYEQYF
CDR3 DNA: TGTGCCAGTACCCCAGGGCAGGGGGCTTACGAGCAGTACTTC

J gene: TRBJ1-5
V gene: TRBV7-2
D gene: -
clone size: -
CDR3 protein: CASSFQVSNQPQHF
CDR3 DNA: TGTGCCAGCAGCTTCCAGGTTAGCAATCAGCCCCAGCATTTT

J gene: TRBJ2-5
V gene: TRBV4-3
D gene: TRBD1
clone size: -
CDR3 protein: CASSQLTGPRETQYF
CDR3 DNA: TGCGCCAGCAGCCAATTGACAGGGCCGAGAGAGACCCAGTACTTC

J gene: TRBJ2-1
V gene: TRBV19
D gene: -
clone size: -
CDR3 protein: CASKGGAYNEQFF
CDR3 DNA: TGTGCCAGTAAAGGCGGAGCCTACAATGAGCAGTTCTTC

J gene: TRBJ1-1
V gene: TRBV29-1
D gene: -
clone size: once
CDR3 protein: CSVAEGQNTEAFF
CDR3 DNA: TGCAGCGTTGCAGAGGGACAGAACACTGAAGCTTTCTTT

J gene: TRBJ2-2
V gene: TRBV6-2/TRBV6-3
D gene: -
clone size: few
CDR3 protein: CASSKPGELFF
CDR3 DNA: TGTGCCAGCAGTAAGCCCGGGGAGCTGTTTTTT

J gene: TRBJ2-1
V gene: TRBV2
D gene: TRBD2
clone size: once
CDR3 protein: CASSERVAGGRGNEQFF
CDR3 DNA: TGTGCCAGCAGTGAAAGGGTAGCGGGAGGGAGGGGCAATGAGCAGTTCTTC

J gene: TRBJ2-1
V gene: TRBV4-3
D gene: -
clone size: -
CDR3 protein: CASSQEWGRGYNEQFF
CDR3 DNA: TGCGCCAGCAGCCAAGAGTGGGGGCGGGGGTACAATGAGCAGTTCTTC

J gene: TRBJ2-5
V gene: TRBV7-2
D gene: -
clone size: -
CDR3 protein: CASSLADWQTGTQYF
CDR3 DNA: TGTGCCAGCAGCTTAGCCGACTGGCAAACGGGGACCCAGTACTTC

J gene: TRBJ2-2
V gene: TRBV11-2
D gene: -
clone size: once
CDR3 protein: CASSFGTNTGELFF
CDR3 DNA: TGTGCCAGCAGCTTTGGCACGAACACCGGGGAGCTGTTTTTT

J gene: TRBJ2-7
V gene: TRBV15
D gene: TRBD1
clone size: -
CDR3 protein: CATSRDRDRGNEQYF
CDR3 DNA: TGTGCCACCAGCAGAGATCGGGACAGGGGGAACGAGCAGTACTTC

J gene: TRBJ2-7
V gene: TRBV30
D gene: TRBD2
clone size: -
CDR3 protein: CAWGLASYEQYF
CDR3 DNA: TGTGCCTGGGGACTAGCCTCCTACGAGCAGTACTTC

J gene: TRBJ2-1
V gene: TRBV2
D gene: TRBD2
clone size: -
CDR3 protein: CASSGGASGLDEQFF
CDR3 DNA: TGTGCCAGCAGTGGTGGGGCTAGCGGGTTAGATGAGCAGTTCTTC